This entry concerns a single TCR beta chain. The antigen is unknown. The data originate from a study of cytomegalovirus exposure and HLA in healthy donors. The wider study: Within the Caucasian-associated ancestry cluster were roughly 81% of the 398 genotyped donors.

A multiplex PCR was run with 60 Vbeta primers and 13 Jbeta primers. The repertoire was sequenced with immunoSEQ multiplex PCR; TCRdb's copy has only in-frame clones and lacks some. The sample contains about 210,000 clones, around 90% of which appear only once. Findings of the study overall: Sequencing artifact likely explains a cluster of highly shared sequence variants.

Sequenced sample: PBMCs. This clonotype originated in a boy aged 2 to 10 in good health and CMV-seronegative.

The CDR3 sequence is CASSPDQGNYGYTF. DNA for the CDR3: TGTGCCAGCAGCCCTGATCAGGGTAACTATGGCTACACCTTC. The chain has TRBV5-4 and TRBJ1-2; the D gene is possibly TRBD1 (5 bases). This CDR3 region has 14 residues. Germline CDR1 is SGHNT and CDR2 is YYREEE (reference sequence). V shed 4 bases and J shed 1 base, with 11 bases lying between them. Combining the CDR3 with reference TRBV5-4 and TRBJ1-2 gives the whole variable domain ETGVTQSPTHLIKTRGQQVTLRCSSQSGHNTVSWYQQALGQGPQFIFQYYREEENGRGNFPPRFSGLQFPNYSSELNVNALELDDSALYLCASSPDQGNYGYTFGSGTRLTVV.